What follows are 23 T cell receptor beta chains derived from one specimen sequenced in a study of blood T cell repertoires in COVID-19. Assay: immunoSEQ multiplex PCR; the TCRdb copy retains only in-frame clones and omits some. The sample consists of about 360,000 clones, approximately 86% of them appearing once. What was sequenced was peripheral blood. These receptors came from a human donor in a cohort sampled during active COVID-19.

The V call is TRBV15, the J call TRBJ1-1, with a possible D match to TRBD1 (5 bases). Germline-derived CDR1 and CDR2 are LNHNV and YYDKDF (reference sequence). Trimming stripped 3 bases from V and 2 bases from J, with 19 bases between. The CDR3 totals 17 residues. CDR3 DNA sequence: TGTGCCACCAGCAGGGAATTGCTCAGGGAAAGAAACACTGAAGCTTTCTTT. Amino acid sequence: CATSRELLRERNTEAFF.

The V and J genes are TRBV9 and TRBJ1-1; D uncertain. V was shortened by 4 bases and J by 7 bases, with 11 bases between the two germline ends. The CDR3 runs to 12 residues. Germline CDR1 reads SGDLS; CDR2 reads YYNGEE. Here the CDR3 DNA reads TGTGCCAGCAGCCATAACGGAGGTGAAGCTTTCTTT. Translating gives CASSHNGGEAFF.

The J gene is TRBJ1-6, the V gene TRBV2; TRBD1 is a possible D gene (5 bases). This CDR3 has 16 amino acids. The germline V and J ends were trimmed by 6 bases and 6 bases, with 18 bases remaining between them. Germline values: CDR1 SNHLY, CDR2 FYNNEI. For the CDR3, the DNA is TGTGCCAGCAGCCCTATTCAGGGAATCCTTAATTCACCCCTCCACTTT. It is translated as CASSPIQGILNSPLHF.

About this clone: At one end the junction does not follow the germline gene, possibly because of a read error. The same CDR3 can be traced to other DNA sequences in this sample. CDR3 sequence: CAWSVAPWSLRQMNTEAFF. The CDR3 DNA sequence: TGTGCCTGGAGTGTAGCACCTTGGTCCCTGAGACAGATGAACACTGAAGCTTTTTTT. The chain employs TRBV30 and TRBJ1-1, with D perhaps TRBD1 (5 bases). The CDR3 covers 19 residues. Germline CDR1 reads GTSNPN; CDR2 reads SVGIG (reference sequence).

V and J are TRBV6-1 and TRBJ2-7; weak D call: TRBD2 (6 bases). Trimming left V 4 bases short and J 1 base short, with 17 bases between. Germline lookup yields CDR1 MNHNS and CDR2 SASEGT. The CDR3 runs to 16 residues. CDR3 DNA: TGTGCCAGCAGTGGGATTCATGACGGGGGATCCTACGAGCAGTACTTC. Its translation: CASSGIHDGGSYEQYF.

In its sample, this clone was seen a few times. V usage is TRBV11-3 and J usage is TRBJ2-3; the match to TRBD2 covers 10 bases. The germline V gene has CDR1 SGHNT and CDR2 YENEEA. The CDR3 has 13 amino acids. The V and J ends lost 8 bases and 3 bases, in that order; junction bases with no gene match: 2. The CDR3 DNA is TGTGCCAGCTCAGCGGGGGGGACAGATACGCAGTATTTT. Its protein product is CASSAGGTDTQYF.

The chain couples TRBV30 to TRBJ2-1; 9 nucleotides match TRBD2. V lost 8 bases and J lost 5; bases outside the gene matches: 10. CDR1 is GTSNPN and CDR2 is SVGIG in the germline V gene (reference sequence). The CDR3 has 14 residues. The CDR3 here is CARNSGGDHNEQFF. For the CDR3, the DNA is TGTGCCCGTAATAGCGGGGGAGACCACAATGAGCAGTTCTTC.

The chain has TRBV28 and TRBJ2-1, with 8 bases fitting TRBD2. The germline V gene encodes CDR1 MDHEN and CDR2 SYDVKM. After removal of 4 bases from V and 10 bases from J, the junction contained 3 bases not matched to a gene. The CDR3 contains 12 residues. The CDR3 here is CASSSGTREQFF. For the CDR3, the DNA is TGTGCCAGCAGTTCCGGGACTAGGGAGCAGTTCTTC.

This rearrangement joins TRBV5-1 to TRBJ2-3; 11 bases agree with TRBD2. From germline, CDR1 is SGHRS and CDR2 YFSETQ. The length of the CDR3 is 17 residues. V gave up 4 bases and J gave up 6 bases; unmatched junction bases: 13. CDR3 sequence reads: CASSPIHSGRAVDTQYF. In DNA, the CDR3 is TGCGCCAGCAGCCCAATTCATAGCGGGAGGGCCGTCGATACGCAGTATTTT.

This rearrangement joins TRBV9 to TRBJ2-3, with 8 bases matching TRBD2. The CDR3 is made up of 17 amino acids. J gave up 6 bases and V 0 bases, and 12 bases lay outside the gene matches. The germline V gene has CDR1 SGDLS and CDR2 YYNGEE. The CDR3 DNA is TGTGCCAGCAGCGTAGCGGGCGGGAGGACGGGGGAGGATACGCAGTATTTT. Residues: CASSVAGGRTGEDTQYF.

This chain connects TRBV30 to TRBJ2-3, with 9 bases identical to TRBD1. The CDR3 extends over 16 amino acids. Germline CDR1 GTSNPN, CDR2 SVGIG (reference sequence). J was trimmed by 2 bases and V by 3 bases; bases with no gene match: 9. The CDR3 spells CAWSRQDRGNTDTQYF. As DNA, the CDR3 is TGTGCCTGGAGCCGGCAGGACAGGGGAAACACAGATACGCAGTATTTT.

J is TRBJ1-2 and V is TRBV4-1; possibly TRBD1 for D (5 bases). This CDR3 has 15 residues. In germline, CDR1 is MGHRA, CDR2 YSYEKL. V gave up 0 bases and J gave up 8 bases, with 16 bases separating them. The DNA of the CDR3 is TGCGCCAGCAGCCAAGATCAGGGCCACGGTCGGGGCTACACCTTC. The encoded protein is CASSQDQGHGRGYTF.

On this clone: Other DNA sequences within the sample encode an identical CDR3. The chain employs TRBV7-9 and TRBJ2-3, with 7 bases that match TRBD1. Germline trimming cut 3 bases from V and 0 bases from J; bases unmatched to any gene: 0. This CDR3 spans 14 amino acids. Per germline, CDR1 SEHNR and CDR2 FQNEAQ (reference sequence). The CDR3 nucleotides are TGTGCCAGCAGCTTGACAGGGAGCACAGATACGCAGTATTTT. Translating gives CASSLTGSTDTQYF.

The J gene is TRBJ2-5, the V gene TRBV7-2; 14 bases map to TRBD2. The CDR3 runs 18 residues. With 6 bases clipped from V and 2 bases from J, the junction kept 11 bases outside the gene matches. CDR1 and CDR2 (germline): SGHTA, FQGNSA. The CDR3 bases are TGTGCCAGCAGTCCCTTTGGGACTAGCGGGGGTAAACAAGAGACCCAGTACTTC. Protein product: CASSPFGTSGGKQETQYF.

The chain combines TRBV27 with TRBJ2-7; tentative D call: TRBD1 (6 bases). Germline CDR1 and CDR2: MNHEY and SMNVEV (reference sequence). V was shortened by 5 bases and J by 0 bases, with 14 bases between the two germline ends. This CDR3 region has 15 residues. The CDR3 region has the DNA TGTGCCAGCAGTCCCCGCCGACAGGCCTCCTACGAGCAGTACTTC. Translating it yields CASSPRRQASYEQYF.

This chain links TRBV5-6 with TRBJ2-7; possibly TRBD2 for D (6 bases). CDR1 SGHDT and CDR2 YYEEEE come from the germline V gene. Between the trimmed V and J ends, which lost 5 bases and 2 bases, there was a span of 17 bases. This CDR3 comprises 15 residues. The CDR3 sequence: CASSHQGGVAYEQYF. The CDR3 nucleotides read TGTGCCAGCAGTCACCAGGGAGGAGTGGCCTACGAGCAGTACTTC.

The chain is built from TRBV14 and TRBJ2-5; 8 nucleotides agree with TRBD2. This CDR3 contains 15 residues. J gave up 4 bases and V 5 bases, and 9 bases lay outside the gene matches. Germline CDR1 reads SGHDN; CDR2 reads FVKESK. CDR3: CASSLGLVEGETQYF. The CDR3 DNA follows: TGTGCCAGCAGCTTGGGACTAGTGGAAGGAGAGACCCAGTACTTC.

Notes on this clone: The germline gene is not matched at one end of the junction; a read error may be the cause. J is TRBJ2-5 and V is TRBV7-7, with TRBD1 identical over 8 bases. The CDR3 runs to 13 residues. Germline V gene data show CDR1 as SSHAT and CDR2 as FNYEAQ (reference sequence). The DNA for the CDR3 is TGTGCTAGCAGTCCCGACAGGGGAGAGACCCAGTACTTC. Its protein is CASSPDRGETQYF.

The chain is built from TRBV7-2 and TRBJ2-7, with 7 bases aligning to TRBD2. Germline-derived CDR1 and CDR2 are SGHTA and FQGNSA. V lost 6 bases to trimming and J lost 0 bases; unmatched junction nucleotides: 5. CDR3 length: 14 amino acids. CDR3 sequence (DNA): TGTGCCAGCAGAACGGGGGGATCCTCCTACGAGCAGTACTTC. It yields the protein CASRTGGSSYEQYF.

The chain links TRBV5-5 to TRBJ2-7; TRBD2 matches 8 bases. In germline, CDR1 is SGHKS, CDR2 YYEKEE (reference sequence). J lost 3 bases, V lost 1 base, and 3 bases had no gene match. The CDR3 has 14 residues. The CDR3 is CASSLRRGGYEQYF. CDR3 nucleotide sequence: TGTGCCAGCAGCTTGAGACGGGGGGGCTACGAGCAGTACTTC.

The V and J genes are TRBV28 and TRBJ1-5, with 8 nucleotides matching TRBD1. Losses at the gene ends were 3 bases for V and 7 bases for J; bases not matched to a gene: 8. The CDR3 totals 15 residues. Germline values: CDR1 MDHEN, CDR2 SYDVKM. Here the CDR3 reads CASSFSDRVGQPQHF. As DNA, the CDR3 is TGTGCCAGCAGTTTCTCGGACAGGGTAGGGCAGCCCCAGCATTTT.

The chain employs TRBV6-1 and TRBJ2-7; D perhaps matches TRBD2 (6 bases). The germline CDR1 and CDR2 sequences are MNHNS and SASEGT. This CDR3 has 14 amino acids. With 3 bases removed from V and 6 bases from J, the gap between germline ends came to 15 bases. CDR3 DNA: TGTGCCAGCAGTGATTGGGACTCGCCTTCCGAGCAGTACTTC. Encoded protein: CASSDWDSPSEQYF.

Points on this clone: The sample carries other DNA sequences with the same CDR3. The chain links TRBV29-1 to TRBJ1-1; D is perhaps TRBD1 (6 bases). Between the trimmed V and J ends, which lost 4 bases and 2 bases, there was a span of 8 bases. The CDR3 has 12 amino acids. Germline V gene sequence: CDR1 SQVTM, CDR2 ANQGSEA. CDR3 amino acids: CSVGQANTEAFF. CDR3 coding DNA: TGCAGCGTTGGACAGGCTAACACTGAAGCTTTCTTT.